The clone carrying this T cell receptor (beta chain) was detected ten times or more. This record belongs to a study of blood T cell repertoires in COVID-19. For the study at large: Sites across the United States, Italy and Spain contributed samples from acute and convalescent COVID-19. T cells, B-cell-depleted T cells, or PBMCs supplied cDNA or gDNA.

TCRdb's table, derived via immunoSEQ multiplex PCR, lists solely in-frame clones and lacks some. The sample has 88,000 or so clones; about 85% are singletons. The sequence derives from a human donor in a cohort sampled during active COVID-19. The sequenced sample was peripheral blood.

The CDR3 DNA reads TGTGCCAGCAGTTTAGGGACAGGGGACGGCGGGAGCTCCTACAATGAGCAGTTCTTC. Its translation: CASSLGTGDGGSSYNEQFF. The chain joins TRBV27 to TRBJ2-1; TRBD1 aligns across 10 bases. Trimming took 2 bases from V and 0 from J; bases not matched to a gene: 10. Per the germline V gene, CDR1 is MNHEY and CDR2 is SMNVEV (reference sequence). This CDR3 has 19 residues.